The rows below give T cell receptor beta chains drawn from one sample of a study of cytomegalovirus exposure and HLA in healthy donors. TCRdb's table, derived via immunoSEQ multiplex PCR, lists solely in-frame clones and lacks some. This table holds around 100,000 clones, 70% found once. The sequenced sample consisted of PBMCs. The receptors shown here come from a man aged 25 to 45 in good health and CMV-seropositive. CDR3s include the opening cysteine and the closing phenylalanine or tryptophan. A D gene is named only where the DNA matches it firmly. A clone size is listed for some rows: how often the clone was seen (once, few, many), or a class if it is expanded.

j_gene: TRBJ1-4
v_gene: TRBV2
abundance: .
d_gene: .
CDR3aa: CASSELTGSFFATNEKLFF
CDR3nt: TGTGCCAGCAGTGAACTGACAGGATCCTTCTTTGCAACTAATGAAAAACTGTTTTTT

j_gene: TRBJ2-3
v_gene: TRBV2
abundance: .
d_gene: TRBD2
CDR3aa: CASNRLASNTDTQYF
CDR3nt: TGTGCCAGCAACCGACTAGCGAGCAACACAGATACGCAGTATTTT

j_gene: TRBJ1-1
v_gene: TRBV10-3
abundance: few
d_gene: TRBD1
CDR3aa: CATRQGADTEAFF
CDR3nt: TGTGCCACCCGACAGGGGGCGGACACTGAAGCTTTCTTT

j_gene: TRBJ2-7
v_gene: TRBV27
abundance: few
d_gene: .
CDR3aa: CASSFNYEQYF
CDR3nt: TGTGCCAGCAGTTTCAATTACGAGCAGTACTTC

j_gene: TRBJ1-1
v_gene: TRBV28
abundance: .
d_gene: .
CDR3aa: CASSLESPGMNTEAFF
CDR3nt: TGTGCCAGCAGTTTAGAATCCCCGGGGATGAACACTGAAGCTTTCTTT

j_gene: TRBJ2-3
v_gene: TRBV5-1
abundance: .
d_gene: TRBD2
CDR3aa: CASSHGLAVTTDTQYF
CDR3nt: TGCGCCAGCAGCCATGGACTAGCGGTGACCACAGATACGCAGTATTTT

j_gene: TRBJ2-1
v_gene: TRBV2
abundance: .
d_gene: .
CDR3aa: CASSDSTTNEQFF
CDR3nt: TGTGCCAGCAGTGATTCGACTACCAATGAGCAGTTCTTC

j_gene: TRBJ2-4
v_gene: TRBV28
abundance: .
d_gene: .
CDR3aa: CASSWGGPLAKNIQYF
CDR3nt: TGTGCCAGCAGTTGGGGGGGCCCTCTAGCCAAAAACATTCAGTACTTC

j_gene: TRBJ2-3
v_gene: TRBV4-1
abundance: .
d_gene: TRBD1
CDR3aa: CASSQRGTGYLLTDTQYF
CDR3nt: TGCGCCAGCAGCCAGAGAGGGACAGGGTACTTACTCACAGATACGCAGTATTTT

j_gene: TRBJ1-2
v_gene: TRBV11-1
abundance: .
d_gene: .
CDR3aa: CASSDTVEDYTF
CDR3nt: TGTGCCAGCAGCGACACGGTGGAGGACTACACCTTC

j_gene: TRBJ2-2
v_gene: TRBV12-5
abundance: .
d_gene: TRBD1
CDR3aa: CASGFGTGNLNTGELFF
CDR3nt: TGTGCTAGTGGTTTCGGGACAGGGAATTTGAACACCGGGGAGCTGTTTTTT

j_gene: TRBJ2-3
v_gene: TRBV30
abundance: .
d_gene: .
CDR3aa: CAWRRLGRGPTDTQYF
CDR3nt: TGTGCCTGGAGGAGACTCGGGCGAGGGCCCACAGATACGCAGTATTTT

j_gene: TRBJ1-2
v_gene: TRBV19
abundance: .
d_gene: TRBD1
CDR3aa: CASSMGRGQGTYGYTF
CDR3nt: TGTGCCAGTAGTATGGGTCGCGGACAGGGAACCTATGGCTACACCTTC

j_gene: TRBJ1-1
v_gene: TRBV29-1
abundance: .
d_gene: .
CDR3aa: CSVAIRAREAFF
CDR3nt: TGCAGCGTGGCCATCAGGGCGCGCGAAGCTTTCTTT

j_gene: TRBJ1-1
v_gene: TRBV2
abundance: .
d_gene: .
CDR3aa: CASSEEGIISNTEAFF
CDR3nt: TGTGCCAGCAGTGAGGAGGGCATAATTTCCAACACTGAAGCTTTCTTT

j_gene: TRBJ2-5
v_gene: TRBV27
abundance: .
d_gene: .
CDR3aa: CASSLSGGWGETQYF
CDR3nt: TGTGCCAGCAGTTTATCGGGGGGATGGGGTGAGACCCAGTACTTC

j_gene: TRBJ2-7
v_gene: TRBV2
abundance: .
d_gene: TRBD2
CDR3aa: CASRAGGGLKQYF
CDR3nt: TGTGCCAGCAGAGCGGGGGGGGGACTAAAGCAGTACTTC

j_gene: TRBJ1-1
v_gene: TRBV18
abundance: .
d_gene: TRBD1
CDR3aa: CASSPQGQGVTEAFF
CDR3nt: TGTGCCAGCTCACCGCAGGGACAGGGGGTTACTGAAGCTTTCTTT

j_gene: TRBJ2-7
v_gene: TRBV7-7
abundance: few
d_gene: .
CDR3aa: CASSLRAGDEQYF
CDR3nt: TGTGCTAGCAGCCTGAGGGCCGGGGACGAGCAGTACTTC

j_gene: TRBJ2-2
v_gene: TRBV5-5
abundance: few
d_gene: .
CDR3aa: CASSGSRGNTGELFF
CDR3nt: TGTGCCAGCAGCGGCTCGCGGGGGAACACCGGGGAGCTGTTTTTT

j_gene: TRBJ2-1
v_gene: TRBV27
abundance: .
d_gene: .
CDR3aa: CASSLSMQYNEQFF
CDR3nt: TGTGCCAGCAGTTTATCGATGCAGTACAATGAGCAGTTCTTC

j_gene: TRBJ2-7
v_gene: TRBV11-1
abundance: .
d_gene: .
CDR3aa: CASSFGGQWVEEQYF
CDR3nt: TGTGCCAGCAGCTTCGGTGGACAGTGGGTGGAGGAGCAGTACTTC

j_gene: TRBJ2-7
v_gene: TRBV5-1
abundance: .
d_gene: .
CDR3aa: CASSLDVQGPSSYEQYF
CDR3nt: TGCGCCAGCAGCTTGGACGTCCAGGGCCCCTCCTCCTACGAGCAGTACTTC

j_gene: TRBJ1-1
v_gene: TRBV6-5
abundance: .
d_gene: .
CDR3aa: CASSSHSGSNTEAFF
CDR3nt: TGTGCCAGCAGTTCTCACTCAGGGTCAAACACTGAAGCTTTCTTT

j_gene: TRBJ1-2
v_gene: TRBV6-6
abundance: .
d_gene: TRBD1
CDR3aa: CASSWTGGNNYGYTF
CDR3nt: TGTGCCAGCAGCTGGACAGGGGGAAATAACTATGGCTACACCTTC

j_gene: TRBJ2-1
v_gene: TRBV14
abundance: .
d_gene: TRBD2
CDR3aa: CASGGGLAAYNEQFF
CDR3nt: TGTGCCAGCGGGGGTGGACTAGCGGCCTACAATGAGCAGTTCTTC

j_gene: TRBJ1-1
v_gene: TRBV19
abundance: .
d_gene: .
CDR3aa: CASTPAAGRGTEAFF
CDR3nt: TGTGCCAGTACTCCAGCGGCAGGGAGGGGTACTGAAGCTTTCTTT

j_gene: TRBJ2-2
v_gene: TRBV11-3
abundance: .
d_gene: TRBD2
CDR3aa: CASKTGTTFSGELFF
CDR3nt: TGTGCCAGCAAGACCGGGACTACTTTCTCCGGGGAGCTGTTTTTT

j_gene: TRBJ1-2
v_gene: TRBV5-1
abundance: few
d_gene: .
CDR3aa: CASSFGVSDYGYTF
CDR3nt: TGCGCCAGCAGCTTCGGGGTCAGCGACTATGGCTACACCTTC

j_gene: TRBJ2-1
v_gene: TRBV2
abundance: .
d_gene: TRBD1
CDR3aa: CASSDGGGTGNEQFF
CDR3nt: TGTGCCAGCAGCGATGGAGGAGGGACAGGGAATGAGCAGTTCTTC

j_gene: TRBJ2-2
v_gene: TRBV30
abundance: .
d_gene: TRBD1
CDR3aa: CAWSTGGGLGELFF
CDR3nt: TGTGCCTGGAGTACAGGGGGCGGACTCGGGGAGCTGTTTTTT

j_gene: TRBJ1-1
v_gene: TRBV19
abundance: .
d_gene: .
CDR3aa: CASRQPGQRFEAFF
CDR3nt: TGTGCCAGTAGACAACCCGGACAGCGCTTTGAAGCTTTCTTT

j_gene: TRBJ2-6
v_gene: TRBV11-3
abundance: once
d_gene: .
CDR3aa: CASSLSGANVLTF
CDR3nt: TGTGCCAGCAGCCTATCTGGGGCCAACGTCCTGACTTTC

j_gene: TRBJ2-3
v_gene: TRBV5-1
abundance: .
d_gene: TRBD1
CDR3aa: CASSFGQGRPAYGTDTQYF
CDR3nt: TGCGCCAGCAGCTTCGGACAGGGTCGACCCGCATATGGGACAGATACGCAGTATTTT

j_gene: TRBJ1-1
v_gene: TRBV10-3
abundance: .
d_gene: TRBD1
CDR3aa: CAIRGDSGHRNTEAFF
CDR3nt: TGTGCCATCAGGGGGGACAGCGGCCACCGGAACACTGAAGCTTTCTTT